This T cell receptor (beta chain) was obtained from a study of neurological immune-mediated disorders. About the research overall: Relapsing-remitting disease affected about 30, and secondary progressive 3, of approximately 34 multiple sclerosis patients.

CDR3 length equals 14 residues. The V gene end was trimmed by 6 bases and the J gene end by 0 bases; junction bases not matched to a gene: 4. Germline CDR1 MDHEN, CDR2 SYDVKM. The method for making cDNA was 5'RACE, and it used 10-nucleotide random UMIs. MiXCR, run by TCRdb on the 5' RACE reads, gives a single entry per CDR3 protein. Of about 58,000 distinct CDR3 sequences in the sample, 3% to 4% are singletons; the top ten hold approximately 7.1%. General study points: While HTLV-1-associated myelopathy showed the greatest TCR clonal expansion, multiple sclerosis showed the least, falling below healthy controls. Phylogenetically, 18 of 34 multiple sclerosis patients' repertoires fell into one related-CDR3 cluster, a possible signature.

Ten or more counts support this clonotype. Its cognate antigen is unknown. The chain recombines TRBV28 with TRBJ1-2; 7 nucleotides match TRBD1. The receptor's source is a woman aged 55 to 70 with multiple sclerosis. The sequencing sample was made of PBMCs. The CDR3 DNA follows: TGTGCCAGCAGCCGGCAGGGGGCTAACTATGGCTACACCTTC. Its protein is CASSRQGANYGYTF.